The following is a T cell receptor beta chain sequence with its context. What it binds is not known. The V end lost 6 bases, the J end lost 0 bases, and 14 bases lay between the germline ends. CDR3 length equals 15 residues. Germline CDR1 SEHNR, CDR2 FQNEAQ (reference sequence). The sample originates from a study of blood T cells in healthy people across ages. The study, taken as a whole, reports: Changes seen in expanded clonotypes were possibly confounded by donor CMV status left unknown. The long-lived group displayed more naive CD4+ cells, plus higher diversity, than the aged donors did.

A second PCR of 7 to 11 cycles used a sample-barcoded 5' primer and a J-beta primer mix. Each CDR3 protein is one row after TCRdb ran MiXCR on the 5' RACE reads. The data hold about a million distinct CDR3 sequences, with roughly two fifths observed a single time. Sequenced: blood. This sequence was found in a man younger than 30 in good health. The chain links TRBV7-9 to TRBJ1-1; no firm D call. This chain's CDR3 is CASRPNRSMNTEAFF. The CDR3 DNA follows: TGTGCCAGCAGACCCAACAGAAGCATGAACACTGAAGCTTTCTTT.